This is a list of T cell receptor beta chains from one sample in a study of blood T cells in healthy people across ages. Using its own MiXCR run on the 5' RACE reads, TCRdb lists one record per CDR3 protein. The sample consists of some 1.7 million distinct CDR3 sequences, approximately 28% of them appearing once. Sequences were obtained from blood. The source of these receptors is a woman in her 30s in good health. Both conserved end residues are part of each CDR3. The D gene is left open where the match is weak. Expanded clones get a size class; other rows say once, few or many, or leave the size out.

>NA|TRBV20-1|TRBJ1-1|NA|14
CSAAPGSRNTEAFF
TGCAGTGCCGCCCCCGGCAGTCGAAACACTGAAGCTTTCTTT
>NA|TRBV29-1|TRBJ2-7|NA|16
CSVPQATGTPSYEQYF
TGCAGCGTTCCGCAGGCGACCGGGACTCCCTCCTACGAGCAGTACTTC
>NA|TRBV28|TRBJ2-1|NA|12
CASTSMYNEQFF
TGTGCCAGCACCAGTATGTACAATGAGCAGTTCTTC
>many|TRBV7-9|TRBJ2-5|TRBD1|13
CASSFEGAETQYF
TGTGCCAGCAGCTTCGAGGGGGCAGAGACCCAGTACTTC
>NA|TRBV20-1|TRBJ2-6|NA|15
CSARAPVYGANVLTF
TGCAGTGCTAGAGCTCCGGTATATGGGGCCAACGTCCTGACTTTC
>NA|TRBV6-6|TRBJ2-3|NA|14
CASSQDLPPDTQYF
TGTGCCAGCAGCCAAGACTTGCCCCCAGATACGCAGTATTTT
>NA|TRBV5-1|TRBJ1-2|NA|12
CASSWGAYGYTF
TGCGCCAGCAGCTGGGGCGCATATGGCTACACCTTC
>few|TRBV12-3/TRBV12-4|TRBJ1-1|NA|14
CASSFLRGGTEAFF
TGTGCCAGCAGTTTCCTCCGAGGTGGCACTGAAGCTTTCTTT
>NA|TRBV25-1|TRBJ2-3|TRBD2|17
CASSELLERGGTDTQYF
TGTGCCAGCAGTGAGTTATTAGAGCGGGGGGGCACAGATACGCAGTATTTT
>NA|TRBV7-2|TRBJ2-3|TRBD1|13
CASNRQGGDTQYF
TGTGCCAGCAACCGACAGGGGGGAGATACGCAGTATTTT
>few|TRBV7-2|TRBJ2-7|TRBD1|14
CASSWDRTNYEQYF
TGTGCCAGCAGTTGGGACAGAACGAACTACGAGCAGTACTTC
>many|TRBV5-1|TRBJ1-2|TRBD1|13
CASSSGQARGYTF
TGCGCCAGCAGCTCAGGACAGGCAAGAGGCTACACCTTC
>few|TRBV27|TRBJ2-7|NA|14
CASSPTPPVYGQYF
TGTGCCAGCAGTCCGACTCCTCCGGTCTACGGGCAGTACTTC
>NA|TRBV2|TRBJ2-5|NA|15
CARTTGRSYQETQYF
TGTGCCAGGACGACAGGACGATCGTACCAAGAGACCCAGTACTTC
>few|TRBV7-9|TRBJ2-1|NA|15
CASRLPRIGVVEQFF
TGTGCCAGCAGGCTACCCCGGATCGGGGTTGTTGAGCAGTTCTTC
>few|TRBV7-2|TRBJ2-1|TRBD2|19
CASSLPTGGSQLYYNEQFF
TGTGCCAGCAGCTTACCTACCGGGGGGTCCCAATTATATTACAATGAGCAGTTCTTC
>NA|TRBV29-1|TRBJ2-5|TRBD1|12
CSVAQGAETQYF
TGCAGCGTTGCTCAGGGGGCTGAGACCCAGTACTTC
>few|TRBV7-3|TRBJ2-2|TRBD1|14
CASSLNRGTGELFF
TGTGCCAGCAGCTTAAACAGGGGGACCGGGGAGCTGTTTTTT
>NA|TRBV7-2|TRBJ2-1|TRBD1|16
CASSSWTGTTYNEQFF
TGTGCCAGCAGCTCTTGGACAGGGACCACCTACAATGAGCAGTTCTTC
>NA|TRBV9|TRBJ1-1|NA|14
CASSVGHSSTEAFF
TGTGCCAGCAGCGTAGGCCACTCCAGCACTGAAGCTTTCTTT
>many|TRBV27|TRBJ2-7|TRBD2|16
CASRLTSSTSTYEQYF
TGTGCCAGCAGGCTGACTAGCTCCACCTCTACTTACGAGCAGTACTTC
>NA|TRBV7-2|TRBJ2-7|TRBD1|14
CASSLDQGAWEQYF
TGTGCCAGCAGCTTAGATCAGGGGGCGTGGGAGCAGTACTTC
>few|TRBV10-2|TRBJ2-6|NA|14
CASSEISGANVLTF
TGCGCCAGCAGTGAGATCTCTGGGGCCAACGTCCTGACTTTC
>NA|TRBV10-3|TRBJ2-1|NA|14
CAISEFAPSGEQFF
TGTGCCATCAGTGAGTTTGCCCCCTCCGGTGAGCAGTTCTTC
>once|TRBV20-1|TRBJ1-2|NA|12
CSAPRAGSGYTF
TGCAGTGCTCCGAGGGCAGGGTCCGGCTACACCTTC
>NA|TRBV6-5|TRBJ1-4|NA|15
CASTPTATEREKLFF
TGTGCCAGCACCCCGACTGCGACGGAACGAGAAAAACTGTTTTTT
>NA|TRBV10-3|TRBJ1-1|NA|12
CAISEYAKAAFF
TGTGCCATCAGTGAATATGCTAAAGCGGCTTTCTTT
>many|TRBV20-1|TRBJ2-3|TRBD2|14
CSAAAGLLTDTQYF
TGCAGTGCAGCAGCGGGGCTACTCACAGATACGCAGTATTTT
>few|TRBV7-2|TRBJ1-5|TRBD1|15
CASSPRTGGPQPQHF
TGTGCCAGCAGCCCTCGGACAGGGGGCCCTCAGCCCCAGCATTTT
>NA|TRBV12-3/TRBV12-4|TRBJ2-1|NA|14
CASSRDPGYNEQFF
TGTGCCAGCAGCCGGGACCCCGGGTACAATGAGCAGTTCTTC
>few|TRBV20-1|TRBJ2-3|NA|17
CSASPRRGGGLTDTQYF
TGCAGTGCTAGTCCCCGAAGGGGGGGGGGACTCACGGATACGCAGTATTTT
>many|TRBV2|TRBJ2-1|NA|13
CASSSGDYNEQFF
TGTGCCAGCAGCTCGGGAGATTACAATGAGCAGTTCTTC
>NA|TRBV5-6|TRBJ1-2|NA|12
CASSPQGPWITF
TGTGCCAGCAGCCCGCAGGGGCCTTGGATCACCTTC
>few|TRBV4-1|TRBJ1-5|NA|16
CASSQESGQSNQPQHF
TGCGCCAGCAGCCAAGAGTCGGGACAAAGCAATCAGCCCCAGCATTTT
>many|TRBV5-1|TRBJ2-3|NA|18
CASSLEAGRSFGTDTQYF
TGCGCCAGCAGCTTGGAGGCTGGTCGGTCATTCGGCACAGATACGCAGTATTTT
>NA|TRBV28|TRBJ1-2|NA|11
CASKGGVGCTF
TGTGCCAGCAAGGGGGGTGTTGGCTGCACCTTC
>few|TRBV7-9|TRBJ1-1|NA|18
CSSSLGGPRTRMNTEAFF
TGTTCCAGCAGCTTAGGGGGGCCCAGGACGCGAATGAACACTGAAGCTTTCTTT
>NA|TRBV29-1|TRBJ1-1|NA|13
CSGGVQMNTEAFF
TGCAGCGGGGGGGTACAGATGAACACTGAAGCTTTCTTT
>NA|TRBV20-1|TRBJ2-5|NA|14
CSARDGGAQETQYF
TGCAGTGCTAGAGATGGCGGTGCTCAAGAGACCCAGTACTTC
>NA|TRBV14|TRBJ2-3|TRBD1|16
CASSQFRDRGPDTQYF
TGTGCCAGCAGCCAATTCCGGGACAGGGGGCCAGATACGCAGTATTTT
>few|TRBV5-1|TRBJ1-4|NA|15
CASSLQAATNEKLFF
TGCGCCAGCAGCCTCCAGGCGGCAACTAATGAAAAACTGTTTTTT
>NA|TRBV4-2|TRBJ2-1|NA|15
CASSQEELAYNEQFF
TGTGCCAGCAGCCAAGAAGAGCTAGCCTACAATGAGCAGTTCTTC
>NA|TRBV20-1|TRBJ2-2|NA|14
CSARDSLDTGELFF
TGCAGTGCAAGAGACAGTTTAGACACCGGGGAGCTGTTTTTT
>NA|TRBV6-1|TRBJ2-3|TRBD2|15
CATSLAGARGDTQYF
TGTGCCACTTCTCTAGCGGGGGCCAGAGGAGATACGCAGTATTTT
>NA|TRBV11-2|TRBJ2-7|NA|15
CASSLDWLGSAEQYF
TGTGCCAGCAGCTTAGATTGGTTAGGGTCCGCCGAGCAGTACTTC
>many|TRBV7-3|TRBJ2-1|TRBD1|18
CASSFGQGASLTYNEQFF
TGTGCCAGCAGCTTCGGACAGGGGGCCTCACTCACCTACAATGAGCAGTTCTTC
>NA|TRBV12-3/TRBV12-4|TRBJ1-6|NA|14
CTSSFGQGGSPLHF
TGTACCAGCAGTTTTGGCCAGGGTGGTTCACCCCTCCACTTT
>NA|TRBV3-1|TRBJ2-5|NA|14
CASSHGGGKETQYF
TGTGCCAGCAGCCACGGCGGAGGAAAAGAGACCCAGTACTTC
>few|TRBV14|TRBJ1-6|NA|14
CASSQGLYNSPLHF
TGTGCCAGCAGCCAGGGCCTCTATAATTCACCCCTCCACTTT
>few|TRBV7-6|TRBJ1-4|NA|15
CASRVGTVPNEKLFF
TGTGCCAGCAGGGTAGGGACGGTGCCTAATGAAAAACTGTTTTTT